What follows is one T cell receptor beta chain and its context. Its matching antigen is unknown. Germline CDR1 is SGHTA and CDR2 is FQGTGA. The V gene lost 1 base and the J gene lost 1 base, with 7 bases spanning the gap. The CDR3 runs 15 residues. These data belong to a study of cytomegalovirus exposure and HLA in healthy donors. Produced via immunoSEQ multiplex PCR; TCRdb's table is partial and in-frame only. The table includes some 130,000 clones, 89% detected once. General study findings and limits: One later analysis, an examination of the 90 to 150 validation repertoires, found that first-cohort TCR clusters tended to co-occur in them.

The receptor was derived from a woman between 18 and 30 years old in good health and CMV-seronegative. This chain connects TRBV7-3 to TRBJ1-4, with D possibly matching TRBD1 (6 bases). Sequencing was carried out using PBMCs. This CDR3 is CASSLKGGTNEKLFF. The CDR3 bases are TGTGCCAGCAGCTTAAAAGGGGGAACTAATGAAAAACTGTTTTTT.